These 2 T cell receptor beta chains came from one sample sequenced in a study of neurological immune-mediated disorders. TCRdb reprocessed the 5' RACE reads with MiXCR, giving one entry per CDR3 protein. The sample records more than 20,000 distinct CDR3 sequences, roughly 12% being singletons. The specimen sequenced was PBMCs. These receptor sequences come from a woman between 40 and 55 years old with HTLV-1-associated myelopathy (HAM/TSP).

The CDR3 reads CASGDLRKGYTF. The CDR3 bases are TGTGCCAGCGGGGACCTTAGGAAGGGCTACACCTTC. This chain uses TRBV25-1 with TRBJ1-2, with a weak D call TRBD1 (5 bases). V lost 8 bases and J lost 8, with 15 bases in between. The CDR3 is 12 residues long. In germline, CDR1 is MGHDK, CDR2 SYGVNS.

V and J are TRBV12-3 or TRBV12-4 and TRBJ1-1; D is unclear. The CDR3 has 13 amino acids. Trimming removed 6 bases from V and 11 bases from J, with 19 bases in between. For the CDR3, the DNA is TGTGCCAGCAGCACGGAAGGAGGGAGTCAGGCTTTCTTT. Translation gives CASSTEGGSQAFF.